These T cell receptor beta chains were read from a single sample in a study of CD4 T cells in relation to SARS-CoV-2 and coronaviruses. Some clones are missing from TCRdb's copy, which holds only in-frame ones; the method was immunoSEQ multiplex PCR. The sample comprises around 25,000 clones, about 70% of which are singletons, and roughly 10% rests with the top ten. Their target antigens are unknown. Sequencing was performed on CD4+ T cells from PBMCs, cultured in vitro. Every receptor here comes from a human donor in good health. The CDR3 runs from the conserved cysteine through the conserved F or W. A D gene is named only where the DNA matches it firmly. Expanded clones get a size class; other rows say once, few or many, or leave the size out.

length	size	D	J	V	DNA	CDR3
14	-	TRBD1	TRBJ1-2	TRBV27	TGTGCCAGCCTAGACAGGGCTAAGGGCTATGGCTACACCTTC	CASLDRAKGYGYTF
17	-	TRBD1	TRBJ1-5	TRBV19	TGTGCCAGTAGTCAAACCGGGACAGGGACCATCAGGCAGCCCCAGCATTTT	CASSQTGTGTIRQPQHF
14	-	-	TRBJ1-1	TRBV19	TGTGCCAGTAGTATGGGGGTAGGGCACACTGAAGCTTTCTTT	CASSMGVGHTEAFF
12	once	-	TRBJ1-2	TRBV12-3/TRBV12-4	TGTGCCAGCAGTTTCGGCAGCTATGGCTACACCTTC	CASSFGSYGYTF
16	-	TRBD1	TRBJ2-2	TRBV7-6	TGTGCCAGCAGCTTAGGACAGGGAAGGGTCACCGGGGAGCTGTTTTTT	CASSLGQGRVTGELFF
16	-	-	TRBJ1-6	TRBV4-3	TGCGCCAGCAGCCAAGATATTGGGGGCTATAATTCACCCCTCCACTTT	CASSQDIGGYNSPLHF
16	-	-	TRBJ2-2	TRBV5-1	TGCGCCACCACCCCAAGGGCAGGTTCGAGGACCGGGGAGCTGTTTTTT	CATTPRAGSRTGELFF
15	-	-	TRBJ1-1	TRBV6-9	TGTGCCAGCAGTTCAGGACAGCTCATGAACACTGAAGCTTTCTTT	CASSSGQLMNTEAFF
15	-	TRBD1	TRBJ2-2	TRBV6-2/TRBV6-3	TGTGCCAGCAGCCCCAGGGGGTGGGACACCGGGGAGCTGTTTTTT	CASSPRGWDTGELFF
15	-	TRBD1	TRBJ1-6	TRBV3-1/TRBV3-2	TGTGCCAGCAGCCACTGGGACAGGGAAGATTCACCCCTCCACTTT	CASSHWDREDSPLHF
14	-	-	TRBJ2-2	TRBV6-5	TGTGCCAGCAGAGACCGCACAGGCACCGGGGAGCTGTTTTTT	CASRDRTGTGELFF
11	few	-	TRBJ1-2	TRBV28	TGTGCCAGCGAGGCTAACTATGGCTACACCTTC	CASEANYGYTF
15	-	-	TRBJ2-7	TRBV19	TGTGCCAGTAGTGGACAGTCCGGGGGCTCCTACGAGCAGTACTTC	CASSGQSGGSYEQYF